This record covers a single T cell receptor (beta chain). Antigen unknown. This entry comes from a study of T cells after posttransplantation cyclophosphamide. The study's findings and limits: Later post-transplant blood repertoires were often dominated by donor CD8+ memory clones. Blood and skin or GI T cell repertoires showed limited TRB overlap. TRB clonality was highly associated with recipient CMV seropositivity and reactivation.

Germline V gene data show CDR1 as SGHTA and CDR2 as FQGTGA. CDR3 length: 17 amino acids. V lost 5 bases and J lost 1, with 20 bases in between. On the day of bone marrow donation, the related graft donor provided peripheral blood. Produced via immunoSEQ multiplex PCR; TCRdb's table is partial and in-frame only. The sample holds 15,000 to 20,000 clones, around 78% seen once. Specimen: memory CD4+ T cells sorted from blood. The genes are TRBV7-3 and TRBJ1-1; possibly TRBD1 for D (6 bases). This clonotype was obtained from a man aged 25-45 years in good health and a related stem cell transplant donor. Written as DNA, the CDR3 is TGTGCCAGCAGCCGAAATGGGGGCCTAGGGAGGAACACTGAAGCTTTCTTT. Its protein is CASSRNGGLGRNTEAFF.